The 3 T cell receptor beta chains below come from one sample, sequenced in a study of beta chain features in type 1 diabetes. Expressed TCRB transcripts were sequenced, since all the RNA that had been isolated was reverse transcribed. The repertoire was sequenced with immunoSEQ multiplex PCR; TCRdb's copy has only in-frame clones and lacks some. The sample has roughly 400,000 clones; 11% to 15% are singletons. Input material: naive CD4+ T cells from blood. These receptors were taken from a man aged 25-40 years in good health.

This clone appeared a few times. The chain combines TRBV5-1 with TRBJ2-3; D not certain. V shed 0 bases and J shed 2 bases, with 10 bases lying between them. The CDR3 has 15 amino acids. CDR1 SGHRS and CDR2 YFSETQ come from the germline V gene. As DNA, the CDR3 is TGCGCCAGCAGCTTGGACGGCGACTCCACAGATACGCAGTATTTT. Protein product: CASSLDGDSTDTQYF.

This clone was seen more than once but under ten times. The V gene is TRBV14, the J gene TRBJ2-1; D is undetermined. V lost 1 base and J lost 12, with 16 bases in between. This CDR3 is 14 amino acids long. Germline V lookup: CDR1 SGHDN, CDR2 FVKESK. CDR3 in amino acids: CASSQVAPGFRQFF. CDR3 bases: TGTGCCAGCAGCCAAGTTGCTCCCGGCTTTAGGCAGTTCTTC.

J is TRBJ2-6 and V is TRBV7-9; possibly TRBD1 or TRBD2 for D (5 bases each). The germline V gene encodes CDR1 SEHNR and CDR2 FQNEAQ (reference sequence). Trimming cost V 5 bases and J 7 bases, with 15 bases left between them. The CDR3 is 15 residues long. The CDR3 sequence is CASSTHTGAANVLTF. The CDR3 nucleotides read TGTGCCAGCAGCACCCATACCGGGGCAGCCAACGTCCTGACTTTC.